The rows below give T cell receptor beta chains drawn from one sample of a study of cytomegalovirus exposure and HLA in healthy donors. Sequencing used immunoSEQ multiplex PCR; TCRdb keeps in-frame clones, though not all of them. The sample holds about 160,000 clones; about three quarters are singletons and the top ten take around 4.6%. Specimen: PBMCs. These receptors all come from a man younger than 35 in good health and CMV-seropositive. CDR3s include the opening cysteine and the closing phenylalanine or tryptophan. A D gene is named only where the DNA matches it firmly. Size is stated for part of the rows, as once, few or many counts, or as a class when the clone is expanded.

v_call,j_call,clone_size,d_call,cdr3_aa,cdr3_nt
TRBV4-2,TRBJ2-3,few,TRBD2,CASSQAVAGGPSTDTQYF,TGTGCCAGCAGCCAAGCGGTAGCGGGGGGTCCGAGCACAGATACGCAGTATTTT
TRBV29-1,TRBJ1-4,NA,NA,CSVEGGEEKLFF,TGCAGCGTTGAGGGGGGGGAGGAGAAACTGTTTTTT
TRBV6-5,TRBJ2-3,NA,TRBD2,CASSSMTSGSTDTQYF,TGTGCCAGCAGTTCCATGACTAGCGGGAGCACAGATACGCAGTATTTT
TRBV6-5,TRBJ1-4,NA,NA,CASSYSSGVGEKLFF,TGTGCCAGCAGTTACTCTTCAGGGGTAGGGGAAAAACTGTTTTTT
TRBV7-9,TRBJ1-2,NA,NA,CASSLAAVYGYTF,TGTGCCAGCAGCTTAGCGGCAGTCTATGGCTACACCTTC
TRBV7-3,TRBJ1-1,NA,NA,CASSSGGGYTEAFF,TGTGCCAGCAGCTCCGGTGGAGGGTACACTGAAGCTTTCTTT
TRBV30,TRBJ1-3,NA,NA,CAWMSGSGNTIYF,TGTGCCTGGATGTCGGGGTCTGGAAACACCATATATTTT
TRBV28,TRBJ1-1,NA,NA,CASSLSVTEAFF,TGTGCCAGCAGTTTAAGCGTCACTGAAGCTTTCTTT
TRBV19,TRBJ2-1,NA,NA,CASMMRGSYNEQFF,TGTGCCAGTATGATGAGGGGGTCCTACAATGAGCAGTTCTTC
TRBV30,TRBJ2-4,NA,NA,CAWRDSNIQYF,TGTGCCTGGAGGGACAGTAACATTCAGTACTTC
TRBV29-1,TRBJ2-1,NA,TRBD2,CSAQGLASYNEQFF,TGCAGCGCCCAGGGACTAGCCTCCTACAATGAGCAGTTCTTC
TRBV5-5,TRBJ1-4,few,NA,CASSLGPSTNEKLFF,TGTGCCAGCAGCTTGGGTCCCTCAACTAATGAAAAACTGTTTTTT
TRBV27,TRBJ2-5,NA,NA,CASKLKPGRQGETQYF,TGTGCCAGCAAACTCAAACCGGGGAGGCAGGGAGAGACCCAGTACTTC